This paragraph covers one T cell receptor (beta chain) sequence. It lacks a known antigen. A read error is possible here, since a much larger clone lies one base away. Relative to germline, V is 2 bases shorter and J is 2 bases shorter, with 13 bases between their ends. Including cysteine and valine, the CDR3 has 15 amino acids. CDR3 DNA is the only sequence kept; it has 45 bases, read in frame from the first base. The germline V gene specifies MNHEY as CDR1 and SVGAGI as CDR2. The axillary draining lymph nodes of breast cancer patients were the source of the lymph node samples. This sample was taken from a study of breast tumors, draining lymph nodes, adjacent tissues (dated by TCRdb to 2015 to 2016). Regarding the research as a whole: In breast cancer patients, the study compared the TCR beta repertoires of tumor, adjacent nontumor tissue and axillary lymph nodes. In human breast cancer, the study set out to assess how tumor, surrounding tissue and draining lymph node repertoires relate to one another and whether T cells might be exchanged between them. Findings and caveats that apply to the study as a whole: A scenario in which most tumor T cells derive from the lymph node and then expand within tumor tissue was judged to be consistent with the data. Tumor and nontumor tissue repertoires were found to be significantly more similar in luminal-like than in basal-like breast cancer. The study presented the conclusion that tumor T cells originate in lymph nodes as consistent with a hypothesis, not as something directly demonstrated. Tumor T-cell repertoires showed less diversity than lymph node repertoires and more diversity than nontumor tissue repertoires, and tumor T-cell repertoires showed preferential V and J gene usage.

Instrument on record: Illumina HiSeq 2000. Multiplex PCR amplification was used to build the TCR beta chain libraries. The amplified TCR beta chain products were analyzed by high-throughput sequencing. The public reads were reprocessed in TCRdb via fastp at Q25 and MiXCR, keeping in-frame beta chains. All rows with the same CDR3 protein become a single entry with the most common DNA and genes. The sample table records approximately 150,000 distinct CDR3 sequences; about 30% of these occur just once. In total, the top ten clones hold around 2.3% of the sample. The chain is assembled from TRBV6-5 and TRBJ2-7, and perhaps TRBD1 as D gene, on 7 matching bases. The sample was axillary lymph node tissue. The receptor's source is a female donor with breast cancer. Some clones in this sample may be carry-over from other donors' samples. CDR3 reads: CASSYAGTEAYEQYV. The bases are TGTGCCAGCAGTTACGCGGGGACAGAAGCCTACGAGCAGTACGTC.